The 30 T cell receptor beta chains listed next were all sequenced from one sample in a study of cytomegalovirus exposure and HLA in healthy donors. The PCR ran on 60 Vbeta and 13 Jbeta primers. The repertoire was sequenced with immunoSEQ multiplex PCR; TCRdb's copy has only in-frame clones and lacks some. The sample includes about 130,000 clones, 60% to 80% of them seen just once. The specimen was PBMCs. These receptors all come from a man aged 25-40 years in good health and CMV-seronegative.

This clone has just a few counts. This chain connects TRBV5-1 to TRBJ1-4; 10 nucleotides agree with TRBD1. Germline CDR1 is SGHRS and CDR2 is YFSETQ. J gave up 3 bases and V 5 bases, and 7 bases lay outside the gene matches. The CDR3 totals 16 residues. CDR3 in DNA: TGCGCCAGCAGTTTCGGACAGGGGGGGCCTAATGAAAAACTGTTTTTT. The encoded protein is CASSFGQGGPNEKLFF.

The chain employs TRBV6-5 and TRBJ1-2; no reliable D call. CDR1 and CDR2 (germline): MNHEY, SVGAGI. V was cut by 0 bases and J by 7 bases, with 9 bases left in between. The CDR3 loop spans 13 amino acids. CDR3 amino acids: CASSYSSGTGYTF. Written as DNA, the CDR3 is TGTGCCAGCAGTTACTCCTCGGGAACTGGCTACACCTTC.

The chain joins TRBV7-2 to TRBJ2-3, with 9 bases that match TRBD2. Germline CDR1 is SGHTA and CDR2 is FQGNSA. The CDR3 is 15 amino acids. Trimming cost V 2 bases and J 6 bases; bases outside gene matches: 6. The CDR3 nucleotides are TGTGCCAGCAGCTTACTAGCGGGGAGTTTGGATACGCAGTATTTT. Its translation: CASSLLAGSLDTQYF.

The rearrangement links TRBV28 to TRBJ2-4; TRBD2 matches at 14 bases. The length of the CDR3 is 15 residues. CDR1 MDHEN and CDR2 SYDVKM come from the germline V gene. V was pared by 6 bases and J by 7 bases, with 5 bases of the junction left unmatched. The CDR3 coding sequence is TGTGCCAGCAGCGCGAGACTAGCGGGAGGGAACATTCAGTACTTC. Protein: CASSARLAGGNIQYF.

The J gene is TRBJ2-5, the V gene TRBV2, with TRBD2 matching 7 bases. In germline, CDR1 is SNHLY, CDR2 FYNNEI. This CDR3 has 12 amino acids. After removal of 7 bases from V and 4 bases from J, the junction contained 3 bases not matched to a gene. CDR3: CASNTGGETQYF. CDR3 nucleotide sequence: TGTGCCAGCAATACGGGAGGAGAGACCCAGTACTTC.

CDR3 sequence reads: CASSFSGGGELFF. DNA of the CDR3: TGTGCCAGCAGCTTTAGCGGGGGCGGGGAGCTGTTTTTT. V usage is TRBV11-2 and J usage is TRBJ2-2, with 9 bases identical to TRBD2. The CDR3 covers 13 residues. The V gene's germline CDR1 is SGHAT and CDR2 FQNNGV. V lost 3 bases, J lost 7 bases, and 0 bases stayed unmatched.

The V and J genes are TRBV9 and TRBJ2-7; TRBD2 matches 7 bases. There are 15 residues in the CDR3. V trimming: 0 bases; J trimming: 6 bases; junction bases outside the gene matches: 9. Germline CDR1 is SGDLS and CDR2 is YYNGEE. The CDR3 coding sequence is TGTGCCAGCAGCGTAGTCAGGGCTAGCGGTCTCGAGCAGTACTTC. As protein: CASSVVRASGLEQYF. The variable domain in full, with the rest retrieved from reference TRBV9 and TRBJ2-7, is DSGVTQTPKHLITATGQRVTLRCSPRSGDLSVYWYQQSLDQGLQFLIQYYNGEERAKGNILERFSAQQFPDLHSELNLSSLELGDSALYFCASSVVRASGLEQYFGPGTRLTVT.

V usage is TRBV10-3 and J usage is TRBJ2-7; a weak D match, TRBD2 (5 bases). Germline V gives CDR1 ENHRY, CDR2 SYGVKD. CDR3 size: 13 residues. Trimming pared 4 bases from V and 6 bases from J, leaving 13 bases between. The CDR3, as DNA: TGTGCCATCAGTGGATCAGGTGCGGGCGAGCAGTACTTC. Encoded protein: CAISGSGAGEQYF.

This chain connects TRBV6-1 to TRBJ2-3, with 7 bases identical to TRBD1. This CDR3 spans 12 amino acids. Germline V gene sequence: CDR1 MNHNS, CDR2 SASEGT. The junction had 3 bases not matched to a gene; V was cut back by 10 bases and J by 2 bases. CDR3 amino acids: CANEGATDTQYF. The CDR3 bases are TGTGCCAACGAGGGGGCCACAGATACGCAGTATTTT.

J is TRBJ2-2 and V is TRBV5-1; D is uncertain. CDR1 and CDR2 from the germline V gene are SGHRS and YFSETQ. Trimming cost V 0 bases and J 3 bases, with 6 bases left between them. The CDR3 has 14 residues. CDR3 sequence reads: CASSLVSYTGELFF. CDR3 nucleotides: TGCGCCAGCAGCTTGGTTAGTTACACCGGGGAGCTGTTTTTT.

This clone is a singleton in its sample. The CDR3 coding sequence is TGTGCCAGCAGTTACGGGTGGAGTCTCGAGCAGTACTTC. Amino acids: CASSYGWSLEQYF. The gene calls are TRBV6-5 and TRBJ2-5; no clear D gene. The J call is uncertain, as TRBJ2-7 better fits the DNA end. The germline CDR1 and CDR2 sequences are MNHEY and SVGAGI. CDR3 size: 13 residues.

The chain combines TRBV7-6 with TRBJ2-1; 13 positions match TRBD2. The germline CDR1 and CDR2 sequences are SGHVS and FNYEAQ. The CDR3 sequence is 18 residues long. Trimming at V came to 0 bases and at J to 8 bases, leaving 10 bases not matched to a gene. The CDR3 DNA reads TGTGCCAGCAGCTTAGCGGAAAGACTAGCGGGAGGTTTCGATGAGCAGTTCTTC. Translation: CASSLAERLAGGFDEQFF.

The rearrangement links TRBV28 to TRBJ2-5, with 9 bases fitting TRBD1. The germline V gene encodes CDR1 MDHEN and CDR2 SYDVKM. This CDR3 contains 15 residues. V shed 8 bases and J 4 bases; nucleotides not matched to a gene: 11. CDR3 loop: CASGGQDRGTETQYF. DNA for the CDR3: TGTGCCAGCGGAGGCCAGGACAGGGGTACAGAGACCCAGTACTTC.

The rearrangement uses TRBV5-1 and TRBJ2-3, with D unresolved. This CDR3 has 15 residues. Trimming took 3 bases from V and 0 from J, leaving 11 bases between them. In germline, CDR1 is SGHRS, CDR2 YFSETQ. The DNA for the CDR3 is TGCGCCAGCAGCTCTCGGGTAATCAGCACAGATACGCAGTATTTT. Encoded protein: CASSSRVISTDTQYF.

The V call is TRBV4-3, the J call TRBJ1-3; D call uncertain. Trimming removed 5 bases at V and 0 bases at J, with 8 bases between. CDR3 length equals 14 residues. Germline values: CDR1 LGHNA, CDR2 YSLEER. This CDR3 reads CASSRGNSGNTIYF. The DNA for the CDR3 is TGCGCCAGCAGCAGAGGTAACTCTGGAAACACCATATATTTT.

A remark on this clone: This CDR3 is also generated by other DNA sequences in the sample. This chain connects TRBV19 to TRBJ1-5; weak D call: TRBD1 (5 bases). With 3 bases removed from V and 7 bases from J, the gap between germline ends came to 10 bases. This CDR3 region has 13 residues. The germline V gene encodes CDR1 LNHDA and CDR2 SQIVND (reference sequence). The CDR3 here is CASSIQGGQPQHF. The CDR3 DNA reads as TGTGCCAGTAGTATCCAGGGTGGGCAGCCCCAGCATTTT.

V usage is TRBV28 and J usage is TRBJ2-1; unclear D gene. There are 11 residues in the CDR3. Looked up from germline, CDR1 is MDHEN and CDR2 is SYDVKM. Trimming stripped 2 bases from V and 15 bases from J, with 11 bases between. DNA of the CDR3: TGTGCCAGCAGTTTAAGGCTAGATCTGTTCTTC. Its translation: CASSLRLDLFF.

A single count supports this clone. The chain couples TRBV7-2 to TRBJ2-5; TRBD1 agrees at 8 bases. CDR1 is SGHTA, CDR2 FQGNSA, per germline. This CDR3 region has 13 residues. J gave up 6 bases and V 3 bases, and 3 bases lay outside the gene matches. The CDR3 bases are TGTGCCAGCAGCTTTGACAGGGGCCAGACCCAGTACTTC. This sequence encodes CASSFDRGQTQYF.

The V gene is TRBV7-2, the J gene TRBJ2-7; no clear D. Germline-derived CDR1 and CDR2 are SGHTA and FQGNSA. The V gene lost 3 bases and the J gene lost 3 bases, with 9 bases spanning the gap. This CDR3 comprises 13 residues. CDR3 sequence (DNA): TGTGCCAGCAGCTTTCAGGATAGCTACGAGCAGTACTTC. Its translation is CASSFQDSYEQYF. Looking up the rest from reference TRBV7-2 and TRBJ2-7 gives the full variable domain: GAGVSQSPSNKVTEKGKDVELRCDPISGHTALYWYRQSLGQGLEFLIYFQGNSAPDKSGLPSDRFSAERTGGSVSTLTIQRTQQEDSAVYLCASSFQDSYEQYFGPGTRLTVT.

The chain carries TRBV25-1 and TRBJ2-7; D call uncertain. V shed 8 bases and J shed 0 bases, with 8 bases lying between them. Germline CDR1 and CDR2: MGHDK and SYGVNS. CDR3 length equals 12 residues. The CDR3 DNA reads as TGTGCCAGCCAAGACAACTCCTACGAGCAGTACTTC. Its protein is CASQDNSYEQYF.

The V call is TRBV11-2, the J call TRBJ2-7; 8 bases agree with TRBD2. The V segment lost 5 bases and the J segment 1 base; nucleotides outside the gene matches: 16. The V gene's germline CDR1 is SGHAT and CDR2 FQNNGV. The CDR3 consists of 18 residues. This CDR3 reads CASSPIGGRLARSYEQYF. The CDR3 DNA reads TGTGCCAGCAGCCCGATAGGGGGACGACTAGCGCGTTCCTACGAGCAGTACTTC.

The rearrangement uses TRBV30 and TRBJ2-2, with unresolved D. Trimming removed 2 bases at V and 8 bases at J, with 12 bases between. Looked up from germline, CDR1 is GTSNPN and CDR2 is SVGIG (reference sequence). The CDR3 runs 13 residues. In DNA, the CDR3 is TGTGCCTGGAGTCGCAATGCAGCGGGGGAGCTGTTTTTT. It encodes CAWSRNAAGELFF.

The V gene is TRBV7-9, the J gene TRBJ1-6; D remains unclear. The V end lost 10 bases, the J end lost 0 bases, and 13 bases lay between the germline ends. CDR3 length: 15 residues. The V gene's germline CDR1 is SEHNR and CDR2 FQNEAQ (reference sequence). The CDR3 DNA reads TGTGCCACGACCTTACAGAGCTCCTATAATTCACCCCTCCACTTT. Amino acids: CATTLQSSYNSPLHF. The variable domain in full, completed from reference TRBV7-9 and TRBJ1-6, reads DTGVSQNPRHKITKRGQNVTFRCDPISEHNRLYWYRQTLGQGPEFLTYFQNEAQLEKSRLLSDRFSAERPKGSFSTLEIQRTEQGDSAMYLCATTLQSSYNSPLHFGNGTRLTVT.

As for this clone: One end of the junction fails to match germline, which may point to a read error. The rearrangement joins TRBV7-7 to TRBJ2-3; 11 nucleotides line up with TRBD2. The CDR3 contains 16 residues. Germline CDR1 SSHAT, CDR2 FNYEAQ (reference sequence). CDR3 nucleotides: TGTGCTAGCAGCTTAGGTGTAGCGGGAGGGGCAGATACGCAGTATTTT. It translates to CASSLGVAGGADTQYF.

The CDR3 nucleotides are TGTGCCAGCAGCAAGGACAGGGGCACCATCGATACGCAGTATTTT. It specifies CASSKDRGTIDTQYF. The chain couples TRBV11-1 to TRBJ2-3; 9 nucleotides match TRBD1. After removal of 5 bases from V and 6 bases from J, the junction contained 9 bases not matched to a gene. CDR1 is SGHAT, CDR2 FQDESV, per germline (reference sequence). CDR3 length equals 15 residues.

This CDR3 is CATRQGNQETQYF. The CDR3 DNA follows: TGTGCCACCAGACAGGGGAACCAAGAGACCCAGTACTTC. The chain has TRBV7-2 and TRBJ2-5, with 8 bases matching TRBD1. V lost 10 bases, J lost 0 bases, and 4 bases stayed unmatched. Germline-derived CDR1 and CDR2 are SGHTA and FQGNSA. CDR3 size: 13 residues.

This clone was detected once. The chain couples TRBV9 to TRBJ2-6; possible D gene TRBD2, 5 bases. Germline lookup yields CDR1 SGDLS and CDR2 YYNGEE. Trimming removed 3 bases at V and 0 bases at J, with 7 bases between. This CDR3 is built from 15 residues. CDR3 residues: CASSGRHSGANVLTF. Here the CDR3 DNA reads TGTGCCAGCAGCGGGAGGCACTCTGGGGCCAACGTCCTGACTTTC.

The chain couples TRBV7-9 to TRBJ2-1, with 7 nucleotides matching TRBD2. Germline V CDR1 and CDR2: SEHNR, FQNEAQ (reference sequence). Unmatched junction bases numbered 14, after V lost 5 bases and J lost 4 bases. The CDR3 has 17 residues. The DNA for the CDR3 is TGTGCCAGCAGCCCAATGACCGGGAGGCTTGGGTACAATGAGCAGTTCTTC. Its translation: CASSPMTGRLGYNEQFF.

The chain carries TRBV30 and TRBJ2-1, with 7 bases fitting TRBD1. Germline trimming cut 4 bases from V and 15 bases from J; bases unmatched to any gene: 18. The CDR3 totals 14 residues. CDR1 and CDR2 (germline): GTSNPN, SVGIG (reference sequence). CDR3 in amino acids: CAWTLIGTAERMFF. The CDR3 DNA follows: TGTGCCTGGACCTTGATCGGGACAGCCGAAAGAATGTTCTTC.

The chain combines TRBV2 with TRBJ2-2, with D tentatively TRBD1 (5 bases). Germline V gene data show CDR1 as SNHLY and CDR2 as FYNNEI. Deletions cut 2 bases from V and 6 bases from J, with 10 bases between. There are 14 residues in the CDR3. This CDR3 reads CASSELGRAGELFF. The CDR3 DNA reads as TGTGCCAGCAGTGAATTGGGGCGAGCCGGGGAGCTGTTTTTT.